A single sample gave rise to the 17 T cell receptor beta chains below, sequenced in a study of blood T cell repertoires in COVID-19. The table came from immunoSEQ multiplex PCR; TCRdb's copy has only in-frame clones and leaves some out. Among about 140,000 clones listed, roughly nine tenths were seen once. What was sequenced was peripheral blood. Receptor source: a human donor with COVID-19, enrolled during active disease. The donor label of this sample is uncertain.

The chain uses TRBV4-2 and TRBJ1-1; D is perhaps TRBD1 (5 bases). CDR3 length: 15 amino acids. CDR1 is LGHNA and CDR2 is YNFKEQ in the germline V gene. V was pared by 1 base and J by 5 bases, with 14 bases between. The CDR3 region is CASSQGGEGVTEAFF. DNA for the CDR3: TGTGCCAGCAGCCAAGGGGGGGAGGGCGTAACTGAAGCTTTCTTT.

This chain joins TRBV4-1 and TRBJ2-5; 7 nucleotides match TRBD2. V shed 3 bases and J 5 bases; nucleotides not matched to a gene: 9. Germline values: CDR1 MGHRA, CDR2 YSYEKL. There are 15 residues in the CDR3. CDR3 amino acids: CASSQGGQALETQYF. In nucleotides, the CDR3 is TGCGCCAGCAGCCAGGGAGGGCAGGCCCTGGAGACCCAGTACTTC.

This clone was observed once. The chain employs TRBV6-1 and TRBJ1-2; D might be TRBD1 (5 bases). With 2 bases removed from V and 8 bases from J, the gap between germline ends came to 15 bases. Germline-derived CDR1 and CDR2 are MNHNS and SASEGT. The CDR3 is 14 amino acids. The CDR3 protein is CASSEFLGERGYTF. The DNA for the CDR3 is TGTGCCAGCAGTGAATTCTTAGGGGAACGAGGCTACACCTTC.

This CDR3 is CASSSGTSGGTYEQYF. CDR3 sequence (DNA): TGTGCCAGCAGCTCTGGGACTAGCGGGGGTACCTACGAGCAGTACTTC. V gene TRBV5-4 combines with J gene TRBJ2-7; 14 positions match TRBD2. V trimming: 3 bases; J trimming: 2 bases; junction bases outside the gene matches: 4. The CDR3 covers 16 residues. The germline gives CDR1 SGHNT, CDR2 YYREEE (reference sequence).

The rearrangement joins TRBV2 to TRBJ1-1; D is unclear. The CDR3 sequence is 15 residues long. The V gene's germline CDR1 is SNHLY and CDR2 FYNNEI. The V gene lost 1 base and the J gene lost 3 bases, with 12 bases spanning the gap. CDR3 region: CASSEEEGWDTEAFF. In nucleotides, the CDR3 is TGTGCCAGCAGTGAAGAAGAGGGTTGGGACACTGAAGCTTTCTTT.

The genes are TRBV6-5 and TRBJ2-3, with a possible D match to TRBD2 (8 bases). This CDR3 has 15 amino acids. The V and J ends lost 7 bases and 5 bases respectively, with 19 bases between them. Germline V gene data show CDR1 as MNHEY and CDR2 as SVGAGI. CDR3 sequence: CASNKGAGGGDTQYF. The CDR3 coding sequence is TGTGCCAGCAACAAGGGGGCGGGGGGAGGAGATACGCAGTATTTT.

The V call is TRBV10-2, the J call TRBJ1-4; TRBD1 matches 8 bases. The germline V gene encodes CDR1 WSHSY and CDR2 SAAADI. V lost 9 bases and J lost 6; bases outside the gene matches: 6. The CDR3 length is 13 residues. CDR3 amino acids: CASATGGHEKLFF. CDR3 nucleotide sequence: TGCGCCAGTGCCACAGGGGGTCATGAAAAACTGTTTTTT.

This chain connects TRBV6-6 to TRBJ2-1; D is possibly TRBD1 (6 bases). V gave up 7 bases and J gave up 6 bases, with 16 bases separating them. CDR3 length: 14 amino acids. CDR1 and CDR2 (germline): MNHNY, SVGAGI (reference sequence). DNA of the CDR3: TGTGCCAGCAAAACCGGACAGCTCAGCAATGAGCAGTTCTTC. This encodes CASKTGQLSNEQFF.

The chain recombines TRBV28 with TRBJ1-6; 10 bases line up with TRBD1. Germline CDR1 reads MDHEN; CDR2 reads SYDVKM. The V segment lost 3 bases and the J segment 5 bases; nucleotides outside the gene matches: 4. This CDR3 is 16 amino acids long. The DNA of the CDR3 is TGTGCCAGCAGTTTGGGGGGACAGGGGAATAATTCACCCCTCCACTTT. Its translation: CASSLGGQGNNSPLHF.

This sequence joins TRBV5-1 and TRBJ1-4, with 11 bases fitting TRBD1. Germline-derived CDR1 and CDR2 are SGHRS and YFSETQ. V trimming: 3 bases; J trimming: 6 bases; junction bases outside the gene matches: 4. The CDR3 extends over 15 amino acids. The CDR3 bases are TGCGCCAGCAGCTGGACAGGGGGCTGGGATGAAAAACTGTTTTTT. Translated, it gives CASSWTGGWDEKLFF.

This rearrangement joins TRBV7-2 to TRBJ1-4; TRBD1 matches 9 bases. This CDR3 region has 15 residues. Germline V gene data show CDR1 as SGHTA and CDR2 as FQGNSA. Unmatched junction bases numbered 9, after V lost 6 bases and J lost 7 bases. The CDR3: CASRMTGGGSEKLFF. The CDR3 bases are TGTGCCAGCAGGATGACAGGGGGAGGGAGTGAAAAACTGTTTTTT.

This clone was counted a single time. The chain links TRBV11-3 to TRBJ2-2; D remains ambiguous. The germline V gene has CDR1 SGHNT and CDR2 YENEEA. The V gene lost 4 bases and the J gene lost 1 base, with 7 bases spanning the gap. This CDR3 contains 14 residues. DNA of the CDR3: TGTGCCAGCAGCTCCCTACTGAACACCGGGGAGCTGTTTTTT. Its translation: CASSSLLNTGELFF. The full variable domain, rest sourced from reference TRBV11-3 and TRBJ2-2, is EAGVVQSPRYKIIEKKQPVAFWCNPISGHNTLYWYLQNLGQGPELLIRYENEEAVDDSQLPKDRFSAERLKGVDSTLKIQPAELGDSAVYLCASSSLLNTGELFFGEGSRLTVL.

The chain links TRBV7-2 to TRBJ2-7; TRBD1 agrees at 7 bases. Germline CDR1 SGHTA, CDR2 FQGNSA. The CDR3 runs 14 residues. J gave up 2 bases and V 6 bases, and 7 bases lay outside the gene matches. Written as DNA, the CDR3 is TGTGCCAGCAGTTCTAGGGGGCGAACCTACGAGCAGTACTTC. The encoded protein is CASSSRGRTYEQYF.

CDR3: CASSLTSGDNEQFF. The CDR3 region has the DNA TGTGCCAGCAGCTTAACGTCGGGGGACAATGAGCAGTTCTTC. The rearrangement uses TRBV7-3 and TRBJ2-1; D might be TRBD2 (6 bases). Deletions cut 0 bases from V and 5 bases from J, with 8 bases between. CDR1 and CDR2 from the germline V gene are SGHTA and FQGTGA. The CDR3 contains 14 residues.

The CDR3 DNA reads as TGTGCCAGCAGCTTAGGCGTCAGGGGCGAATCAAATTCACCCCTCCACTTT. Its protein product is CASSLGVRGESNSPLHF. The genes are TRBV11-2 and TRBJ1-6; D is possibly TRBD1 (6 bases). Per germline, CDR1 SGHAT and CDR2 FQNNGV. V gave up 1 base and J gave up 7 bases, with 17 bases separating them. The CDR3 has 17 amino acids. Full variable domain (rest looked up from reference TRBV11-2 and TRBJ1-6): EAGVAQSPRYKIIEKRQSVAFWCNPISGHATLYWYQQILGQGPKLLIQFQNNGVVDDSQLPKDRFSAERLKGVDSTLKIQPAKLEDSAVYLCASSLGVRGESNSPLHFGNGTRLTVT.

The chain is built from TRBV27 and TRBJ1-2; D gene uncertain. The CDR3 has 15 residues. CDR1 is MNHEY, CDR2 SMNVEV, per germline (reference sequence). Between the trimmed V and J ends, which lost 4 bases and 7 bases, there was a span of 19 bases. CDR3 residues: CASSSLGSGWGGYTF. The CDR3 coding sequence is TGTGCCAGCAGTTCCTTGGGGAGTGGTTGGGGTGGCTACACCTTC.

This clone was counted once. The CDR3 coding sequence is TGCAGCGTTGCCGAGGCCGACGAGCAGTACTTC. Amino acids: CSVAEADEQYF. The J gene is TRBJ2-7, the V gene TRBV29-1, with D unclear. This CDR3 has 11 amino acids. Looked up from germline, CDR1 is SQVTM and CDR2 is ANQGSEA. Trimming cost V 4 bases and J 5 bases, with 9 bases left between them.